The entry below gives a single T cell receptor beta chain sequence along with its context. This sample is part of a study of cytomegalovirus exposure and HLA in healthy donors. Across the whole study: Caucasian-associated ancestry cluster membership applied to less than 85% of some 400 genotyped donors.

All donors participated as healthy donors of bone marrow. V shed 6 bases and J 3 bases; nucleotides not matched to a gene: 12. Per germline, CDR1 SNHLY and CDR2 FYNNEI. This CDR3 is 18 amino acids long. PCR employed 60 Vbeta and 13 Jbeta primers. The assay was immunoSEQ multiplex PCR, and TCRdb's table has in-frame clones only and misses some. Among tens of thousands of clones listed, about 81% were seen once. The sequence was collected from a human donor in good health. Material: PBMCs. The genes are TRBV2 and TRBJ2-6, with 9 positions matching TRBD1. The chain's CDR3 is CASSLSGTGSNGANVLTF. As DNA, the CDR3 is TGTGCCAGCAGCCTCTCCGGGACAGGGAGCAATGGGGCCAACGTCCTGACTTTC.